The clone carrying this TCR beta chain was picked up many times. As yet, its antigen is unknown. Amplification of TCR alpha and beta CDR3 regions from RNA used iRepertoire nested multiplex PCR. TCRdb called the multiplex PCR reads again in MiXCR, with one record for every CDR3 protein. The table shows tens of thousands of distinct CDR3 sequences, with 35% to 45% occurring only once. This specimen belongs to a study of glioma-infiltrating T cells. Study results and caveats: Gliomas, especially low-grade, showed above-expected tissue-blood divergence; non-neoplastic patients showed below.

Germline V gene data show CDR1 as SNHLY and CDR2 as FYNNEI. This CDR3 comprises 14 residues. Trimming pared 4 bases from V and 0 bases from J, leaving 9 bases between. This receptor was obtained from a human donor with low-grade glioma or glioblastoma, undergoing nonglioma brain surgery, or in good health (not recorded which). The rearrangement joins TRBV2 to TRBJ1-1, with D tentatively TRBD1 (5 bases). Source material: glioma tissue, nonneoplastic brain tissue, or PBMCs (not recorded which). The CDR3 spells CASSVGRVNTEAFF. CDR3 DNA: TGTGCCAGCAGTGTGGGCAGGGTGAACACTGAAGCTTTCTTT. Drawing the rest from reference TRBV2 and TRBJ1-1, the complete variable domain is EPEVTQTPSHQVTQMGQEVILRCVPISNHLYFYWYRQILGQKVEFLVSFYNNEISEKSEIFDDQFSVERPDGSNFTLKIRSTKLEDSAMYFCASSVGRVNTEAFFGQGTRLTVV.